Listed here is a single T cell receptor beta chain. In terms of age and location, participants ranged from about 18 to 89 years and lived in about two dozen US areas. Recovered Cohort 3 donors showed two negative PCRs, clearance, or symptom resolution. Measured with immunoSEQ multiplex PCR; TCRdb has only the in-frame clones, and not every one. The table has around 150,000 clones, roughly 83% seen once. This record belongs to a study of blood T cell repertoires in COVID-19. Germline assignment: CDR1 SGDLS and CDR2 YYNGEE. The CDR3 has 15 amino acids. The trim removed 0 bases at V and 5 bases at J, leaving 5 bases unmatched.

The sequencing input was PBMCs or T cells enriched from blood (not recorded which). This chain joins TRBV9 and TRBJ2-5; 9 nucleotides agree with TRBD1. The clonotype originates from an older woman who had recovered from COVID-19. The CDR3 nucleotides are TGTGCCAGCAGCGTAGGGACAGGGGTTCGGGAGACCCAGTACTTC. It is translated as CASSVGTGVRETQYF.